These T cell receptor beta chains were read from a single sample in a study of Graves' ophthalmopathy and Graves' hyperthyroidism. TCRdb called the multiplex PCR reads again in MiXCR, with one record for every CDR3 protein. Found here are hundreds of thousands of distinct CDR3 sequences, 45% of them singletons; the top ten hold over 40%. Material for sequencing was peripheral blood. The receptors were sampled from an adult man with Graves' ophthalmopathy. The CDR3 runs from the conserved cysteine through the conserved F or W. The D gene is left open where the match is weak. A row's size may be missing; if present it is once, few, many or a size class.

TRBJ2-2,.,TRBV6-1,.,TGTGCCAGCAGTGACAGGGGTGACGGGGAGCTGTTTTTT,CASSDRGDGELFF
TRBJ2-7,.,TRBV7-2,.,TGTGCCAGCAGTGAAGTGGGGGGGCAGTCCTACGAGCAGTACTTC,CASSEVGGQSYEQYF
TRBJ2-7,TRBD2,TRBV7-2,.,TGTGCCAGCAGCTTAGTGGGAGGGGTCGAGCAGTACTTC,CASSLVGGVEQYF
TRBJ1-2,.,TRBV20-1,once,TGCAGTGCTAGAGGGGACTTTGATGGTGGCTACACCTTC,CSARGDFDGGYTF
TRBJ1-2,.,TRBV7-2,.,TGTGCCAGCAGTGACCGTTACTATGGCTACACCTTC,CASSDRYYGYTF
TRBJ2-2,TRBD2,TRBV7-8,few,TGTGCCAGCAGCTTCTCTAGCGGGCGTACCGGGGAGCTGTTTTTT,CASSFSSGRTGELFF
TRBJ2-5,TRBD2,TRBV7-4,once,TGTGCCAGCAGGGGACTAGCGGGAGAACGACAAGAGACCCAGTACTTC,CASRGLAGERQETQYF
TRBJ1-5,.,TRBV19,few,TGTGCCAGTACCCCCACAGATTATAGCAATCAGCCCCAGCATTTT,CASTPTDYSNQPQHF
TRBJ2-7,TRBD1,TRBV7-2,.,TGTGCCAGCAGCTTAGCGAGGGGACAGGGAGTCTACGAGCAGTACTTC,CASSLARGQGVYEQYF
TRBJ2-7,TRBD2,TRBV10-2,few,TGCGCCAGCAGTGAACTAGCGGGATTCTACGAGCAGTACTTC,CASSELAGFYEQYF
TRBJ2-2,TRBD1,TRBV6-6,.,TGTGCCAGCAGTTGGGACAGCACGAACACCGGGGAGCTGTTTTTT,CASSWDSTNTGELFF
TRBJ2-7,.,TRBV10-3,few,TGTGCCATCAGTGATTCCGGGCCCTCCTACGAGCAGTACTTC,CAISDSGPSYEQYF
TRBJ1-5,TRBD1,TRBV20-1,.,TGCAGTGCTTCTTGGGGACAGATTTATCAGCCCCAGCATTTT,CSASWGQIYQPQHF
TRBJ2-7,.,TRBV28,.,TGTGCCACCTGCGTGGCGGACATCTCCTACGAGCAGTACTTC,CATCVADISYEQYF
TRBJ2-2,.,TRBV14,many,TGTGCCAGCAGCCCCCAGGGGAACACCGGGGAGCTGTTTTTT,CASSPQGNTGELFF
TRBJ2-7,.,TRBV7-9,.,TGTGCCAGCAGCCTTGGACAGTTAGACGAGCAGTACTTC,CASSLGQLDEQYF
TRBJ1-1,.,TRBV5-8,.,TGTGCCAGCAGCGATCGGGGCCAGGACACTGAAGCTTTCTTT,CASSDRGQDTEAFF
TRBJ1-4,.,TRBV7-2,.,TGTGCCAGCAGCTTAGGGGCAGGGGAAGAAAAACTGTTTTTT,CASSLGAGEEKLFF
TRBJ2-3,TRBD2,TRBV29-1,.,TGCAGCGTCGCCGGGACTAGCGGGAGGTTTACAGATACGCAGTATTTT,CSVAGTSGRFTDTQYF
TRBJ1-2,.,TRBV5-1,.,TGTGCCAGCAGCGCCGGGGAAAACCGAGCCACCTTC,CASSAGENRATF
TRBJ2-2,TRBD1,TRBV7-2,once,TGTGCCAGCAGCTTTCGGACAGGGTTGGCCGGGGAGCTGTTTTTT,CASSFRTGLAGELFF
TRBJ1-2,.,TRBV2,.,TGTGCCAGCAGCCAAGATCGCTATGGCTACACCTTC,CASSQDRYGYTF
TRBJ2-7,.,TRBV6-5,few,TGTGCCAGCAGTCCGGACGGGAGAAGCTCCTACGAGCAGTACTTC,CASSPDGRSSYEQYF
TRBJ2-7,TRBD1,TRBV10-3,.,TGTGCCAGCCAGGGACAGGGTCACGAGCAGTACTTC,CASQGQGHEQYF
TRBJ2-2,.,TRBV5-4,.,TGTGCCAGCAGCTTGTTTGGCACCGCGAACACCGGGGAGCTGTTTTTT,CASSLFGTANTGELFF
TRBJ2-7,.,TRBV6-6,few,TGTGCCAGCAGTATTGCCGGGAGCTACGAGCAGTACTTC,CASSIAGSYEQYF
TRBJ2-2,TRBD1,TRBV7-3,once,TGTGCCAGCAGCACCCGGGACAGAGACACCGGGGAGCTGTTTTTT,CASSTRDRDTGELFF
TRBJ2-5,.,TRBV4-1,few,TGCGCCAGCAGCCCGGGGTCAGGGCCATTCCAAGAGACCCAGTACTTC,CASSPGSGPFQETQYF
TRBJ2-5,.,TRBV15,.,TGTGCCAGTAGTATGCGTCGGGGTCCCTCGGGAGAGACCCAGTACTTC,CASSMRRGPSGETQYF
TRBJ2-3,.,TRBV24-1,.,TGTGCCACCAGCGCGAGGGAGGATACGCAGTATTTT,CATSAREDTQYF
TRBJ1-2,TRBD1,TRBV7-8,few,TGTGCCAGCAGCTTAACGTCGGGACAGGGCCTATACACCTTC,CASSLTSGQGLYTF
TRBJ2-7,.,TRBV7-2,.,TGTGCCAGCAGCTTATTTTACAGGGTTGATATGGACGAGCAGTACTTC,CASSLFYRVDMDEQYF
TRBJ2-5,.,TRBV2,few,TGTGCCAGCTGCCGGGACCACACCGAGACCCAGTACTTC,CASCRDHTETQYF
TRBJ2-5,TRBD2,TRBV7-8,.,TGTGCCAGCGGGGAGGCGGGAGGAGGGGAGACCCAGTACTTC,CASGEAGGGETQYF
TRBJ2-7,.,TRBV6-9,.,TGTGCCAGCACCCGGAAGGCGAGCGGCTCCTACGAGCAGTACTTC,CASTRKASGSYEQYF
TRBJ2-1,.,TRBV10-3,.,TGTGCCATCAGTGAGGAGGTCAGGGGGGGCTACAATGAGCAGTTCTTC,CAISEEVRGGYNEQFF
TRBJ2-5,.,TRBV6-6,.,TGTGCCAGCAGAGAAATTAACAGAGAGACCCAGTACTTC,CASREINRETQYF
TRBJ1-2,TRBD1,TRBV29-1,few,TGCAGCGGCCAACCGGGACAGGTGGGAGGCTACACCTTC,CSGQPGQVGGYTF
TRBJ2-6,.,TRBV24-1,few,TGTGCCACCAGTGATTCCGGAGGGGTTGGTAGCTCTGCCGGGGCCAACGTCCTGACTTTC,CATSDSGGVGSSAGANVLTF
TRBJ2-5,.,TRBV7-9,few,TGTGCCAGCAGCCCTGTGCGGAGCCAAGAGACCCAGTACTTC,CASSPVRSQETQYF
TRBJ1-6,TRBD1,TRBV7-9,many,TGTGCCAGCACCTCGACAGGGCCGAATTCACCCCTCCACTTT,CASTSTGPNSPLHF
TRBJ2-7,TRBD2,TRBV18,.,TGTGCCAGCTCTACGACTAGCGGGAGCTCCTACGAGCAGTACTTC,CASSTTSGSSYEQYF
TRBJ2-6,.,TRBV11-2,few,TGTGCCAGCAGCCTATACTCTGGGGCCAACGTCCTGACTTTC,CASSLYSGANVLTF
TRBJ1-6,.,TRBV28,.,TGTGCCAGCGCCCCCGGGGGGGGCTATAGGGATTCACCCCTCCACTTT,CASAPGGGYRDSPLHF
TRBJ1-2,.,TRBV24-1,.,TGTGCCACCAGTGATCCTACCCGTGCAGGGGATTATGGCTACACCTTC,CATSDPTRAGDYGYTF
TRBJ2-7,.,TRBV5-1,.,TGCGCCAGTCAAGATGAGGCCTACGAGCAGTACTTC,CASQDEAYEQYF
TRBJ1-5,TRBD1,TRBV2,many,TGTGCCAGCAGATCGACAGGGAATCAGCCCCAGCATTTT,CASRSTGNQPQHF
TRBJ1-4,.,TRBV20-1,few,TGCAGTGCTGCCCACCTACAGGGCGGTGAAAAACTGTTTTTT,CSAAHLQGGEKLFF
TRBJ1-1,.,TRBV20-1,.,TGCAGTGCCCCTAAGGCTGGGTCCAGCACTGAAGCTTTCTTT,CSAPKAGSSTEAFF
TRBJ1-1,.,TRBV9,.,TGTGCCAGCAGCGCCGACCGGTGGAACACTGAAGCTTTCTTT,CASSADRWNTEAFF
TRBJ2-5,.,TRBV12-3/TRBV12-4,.,TGTGCTAGTGGCCGTCTTGGGGACACGGTCCAAGAGACCCAGTACTTC,CASGRLGDTVQETQYF
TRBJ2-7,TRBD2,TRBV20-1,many,TGCAGTGCTAGAGGACTACCAGGGACTAGCGGGTTCTCCTACGAGCAGTACTTC,CSARGLPGTSGFSYEQYF
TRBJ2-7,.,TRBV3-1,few,TGTGCCAGCAGCCAAAGCGCGGGGCCAACCTACGAGCAGTACTTC,CASSQSAGPTYEQYF
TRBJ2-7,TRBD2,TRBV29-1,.,TGCAGCGTGTGGGGCGTCAGGGAGCGGGAGGGCCCGAGGGGGGGCTACGAGCAGTACTTC,CSVWGVREREGPRGGYEQYF